This T cell receptor (beta chain) was profiled in a study of vaccination effects on CD4 cells after COVID-19. This CDR3 region has 12 residues. V lost 2 bases, J lost 7 bases, and 6 bases lay in between. The V gene's germline CDR1 is LGHNA and CDR2 YNFKEQ. A word on this clone: Antigen unknown.

The repertoire was sequenced with immunoSEQ multiplex PCR; TCRdb's copy has only in-frame clones and lacks some. The data show 25,000 to 35,000 clones, 82% seen once. Before any sequencing was done, the ViraFEST assay used viral peptide pools to expand antigen-specific CD4+ T cells. Culture proceeded for approximately nine days, and CD4+ T cells were then isolated. Each person got two doses of an mRNA SARS-CoV-2 vaccine, BNT162b2 or mRNA-1273. Fresh IL-2-containing medium replaced half the medium on days 3 and 7. This chain links TRBV4-2 with TRBJ2-1, with D possibly being TRBD2 (6 bases). The sequence came from a human donor who received a COVID-19 vaccine. Some clones in this sample may be carry-over from other donors' samples. Sequenced material: CD4+ T cells from PBMCs cultured with HCoV-NL63 spike peptides, taken after COVID-19 vaccination. The DNA for the CDR3 is TGTGCCAGCAGCCAACGGGGGAATGAGCAGTTCTTC. It specifies CASSQRGNEQFF.